This entry lists 26 T cell receptor beta chains sequenced from one sample in a study of T cell repertoires in cytomegalovirus infection. TCRdb processed the reads anew with MiXCR; each CDR3 protein has one entry. The sample has about 920,000 distinct CDR3 sequences, around a third seen once. Their cognate antigens are unknown. Here the sequenced sample was cultured CD8+ T cells from PBMCs, taken from culture after CMV antigen stimulation. These receptors all come from a human donor in good health (CMV status not recorded). Some clones in this sample may be carry-over from other donors' samples.

Here the CDR3 DNA reads TGTGCCAGCCGACCGGGACTCGGTAACTATGGCTACACCTTC. It is translated as CASRPGLGNYGYTF. This chain joins TRBV13 and TRBJ1-2, with D possibly being TRBD1 (5 bases). The V gene's germline CDR1 is PRHDT and CDR2 FYEKMQ (reference sequence). This CDR3 contains 14 residues. V lost 8 bases, J lost 1 base, and 14 bases lay in between.

CDR3 loop: CASSLPPGATYNEQFF. The CDR3 nucleotides read TGTGCCAGCAGCTTACCGCCGGGGGCTACCTACAATGAGCAGTTCTTC. J is TRBJ2-1 and V is TRBV7-3; the D call may be TRBD1 or TRBD2 (6 bases each). Germline V gives CDR1 SGHTA, CDR2 FQGTGA. The CDR3 has 16 residues. V lost 2 bases, J lost 2 bases, and 13 bases lay in between.

The chain employs TRBV27 and TRBJ1-5; unclear D gene. The length of the CDR3 is 14 residues. From germline, CDR1 is MNHEY and CDR2 SMNVEV (reference sequence). V was trimmed by 3 bases and J by 3 bases, leaving 9 bases between them. CDR3 in DNA: TGTGCCAGCAGTTTCGGCCCCCCCAATCAGCCCCAGCATTTT. Translating it yields CASSFGPPNQPQHF.

The J gene is TRBJ2-7, the V gene TRBV7-9, with D perhaps being TRBD1 or TRBD2 (5 bases each). Trimming stripped 1 base from V and 2 bases from J, with 12 bases between. CDR3 size: 15 residues. Germline CDR1 is SEHNR and CDR2 is FQNEAQ (reference sequence). The CDR3 is CASSLEPGRAYEQYF. CDR3 bases: TGTGCCAGCAGCTTAGAACCGGGACGCGCCTACGAGCAGTACTTC. Based on the CDR3 plus reference TRBV7-9 and TRBJ2-7, the full variable domain is DTGVSQNPRHKITKRGQNVTFRCDPISEHNRLYWYRQTLGQGPEFLTYFQNEAQLEKSRLLSDRFSAERPKGSFSTLEIQRTEQGDSAMYLCASSLEPGRAYEQYFGPGTRLTVT.

This chain uses TRBV11-3 with TRBJ2-3, with D uncertain. The germline V gene has CDR1 SGHNT and CDR2 YENEEA. The CDR3 contains 13 residues. V lost 5 bases to trimming and J lost 6 bases, with 12 bases between them. CDR3 protein: CASSLGPSDTQYF. CDR3 coding DNA: TGTGCCAGCAGCCTCGGACCCTCGGATACGCAGTATTTT.

The V call is TRBV7-9, the J call TRBJ1-1, with D hard to call. The V end was cut by 2 bases, the J end by 5 bases, with 9 bases between. Per the germline V gene, CDR1 is SEHNR and CDR2 is FQNEAQ (reference sequence). The CDR3 consists of 13 residues. CDR3 sequence (DNA): TGTGCCAGCAGCTTAAATTCCCAAACTGAAGCTTTCTTT. This encodes CASSLNSQTEAFF.

This clonotype was counted many times. The chain links TRBV7-8 to TRBJ1-3; D unclear. The germline V gene encodes CDR1 SGHVS and CDR2 FQNEAQ. The germline V and J ends were trimmed by 1 base and 0 bases, with 7 bases remaining between them. This CDR3 has 15 residues. The CDR3 protein is CASSLDFNSGNTIYF. The CDR3 DNA follows: TGTGCCAGCAGCTTAGACTTTAACTCTGGAAACACCATATATTTT.

This chain links TRBV12-3 or TRBV12-4 with TRBJ1-6; the D gene is possibly TRBD1 (5 bases). V lost 3 bases and J 7 bases, leaving 10 bases between the germline ends. The CDR3 runs 14 residues. In nucleotides, the CDR3 is TGTGCCAGCAGTTTGGGGGTTTACAATTCACCCCTCCACTTT. It translates to CASSLGVYNSPLHF.

Ten or more counts support this clonotype. The rearrangement joins TRBV7-2 to TRBJ2-1, with 7 bases that match TRBD2. This CDR3 is 14 amino acids long. CDR1 and CDR2 (germline): SGHTA, FQGNSA. Trimming at V came to 1 base and at J to 6 bases, leaving 3 bases not matched to a gene. CDR3 nucleotides: TGTGCCAGCAGCTTAGGGACTAGAGGCAATGAGCAGTTCTTC. Protein: CASSLGTRGNEQFF.

A few counts support this clonotype. V gene TRBV9 combines with J gene TRBJ1-1; no definite D call. This CDR3 has 13 amino acids. Trimming left V 1 base short and J 0 bases short, with 4 bases between. Germline CDR1 SGDLS, CDR2 YYNGEE. CDR3 sequence reads: CASSVKLNTEAFF. DNA for the CDR3: TGTGCCAGCAGCGTAAAGTTGAACACTGAAGCTTTCTTT. The full variable domain, with the rest looked up from reference TRBV9 and TRBJ1-1, is DSGVTQTPKHLITATGQRVTLRCSPRSGDLSVYWYQQSLDQGLQFLIQYYNGEERAKGNILERFSAQQFPDLHSELNLSSLELGDSALYFCASSVKLNTEAFFGQGTRLTVV.

The chain couples TRBV27 to TRBJ2-3; possibly TRBD2 for D (6 bases). V gave up 6 bases and J gave up 5 bases, with 15 bases separating them. CDR1 and CDR2 (germline): MNHEY, SMNVEV (reference sequence). This CDR3 has 14 residues. CDR3: CASRSAGGIDTQYF. In DNA, the CDR3 is TGTGCCAGCAGATCCGCTGGGGGGATAGATACGCAGTATTTT.

The gene calls are TRBV6-2 or TRBV6-3 and TRBJ1-5; the D gene is possibly TRBD1 (6 bases). The V gene lost 7 bases and the J gene lost 6 bases, with 13 bases spanning the gap. This CDR3 comprises 13 residues. The V gene's germline CDR1 is MNHEY and CDR2 SVGEGT. CDR3 loop: CASTTGSTQPQHF. The DNA of the CDR3 is TGTGCCAGCACCACAGGGTCGACTCAGCCCCAGCATTTT.

The chain couples TRBV4-1 to TRBJ2-1; 8 nucleotides match TRBD2. Unmatched junction bases numbered 6, after V lost 5 bases and J lost 9 bases. CDR1 and CDR2 from the germline V gene are MGHRA and YSYEKL. The CDR3 totals 13 residues. The DNA of the CDR3 is TGCGCCAGCAGCGTAGTCGGGGGGGGTGAGCAGTTCTTC. It translates to CASSVVGGGEQFF.

Only a few counts were recorded for this clonotype. This CDR3 is CASSPTNTYNEQFF. The CDR3 coding sequence is TGTGCCAGCAGCCCAACTAACACCTACAATGAGCAGTTCTTC. The chain recombines TRBV11-3 with TRBJ2-1; D remains ambiguous. The CDR3 spans 14 residues. The ends were cut back, 5 bases at V and 2 bases at J, with 10 bases in the middle. Per germline, CDR1 SGHNT and CDR2 YENEEA. The variable domain in full, with the rest retrieved from reference TRBV11-3 and TRBJ2-1, is EAGVVQSPRYKIIEKKQPVAFWCNPISGHNTLYWYLQNLGQGPELLIRYENEEAVDDSQLPKDRFSAERLKGVDSTLKIQPAELGDSAVYLCASSPTNTYNEQFFGPGTRLTVL.

This clonotype has just a few counts. CDR3 amino acids: CASRALGGSDYEQYF. The CDR3 bases are TGCGCCAGCAGAGCCTTGGGGGGCAGCGACTACGAGCAGTACTTC. The rearrangement links TRBV10-2 to TRBJ2-7; D may match TRBD1 or TRBD2 (6 bases each). With 6 bases removed from V and 3 bases from J, the gap between germline ends came to 18 bases. Germline lookup yields CDR1 WSHSY and CDR2 SAAADI. CDR3 length: 15 amino acids.

In the case of this clonotype: Germline and junction disagree at one end, which may indicate a read error. The chain couples TRBV7-7 to TRBJ2-1, with D unclear. The germline V gene has CDR1 SSHAT and CDR2 FNYEAQ (reference sequence). This CDR3 is 13 amino acids long. The CDR3 coding sequence is TGTGCTAGCAGCTTTGGGGACTACAATGAGCAGTTCTTC. Protein sequence: CASSFGDYNEQFF.

This clonotype was observed a handful of times. The rearrangement uses TRBV7-2 and TRBJ1-2; D not resolved. Trimming left V 1 base short and J 4 bases short, with 13 bases between. The CDR3 has 15 residues. CDR1 is SGHTA and CDR2 is FQGNSA in the germline V gene. This chain's CDR3 is CASSLDGLATYGYTF. For the CDR3, the DNA is TGTGCCAGCAGCTTAGATGGTTTGGCGACCTATGGCTACACCTTC.

There are many counts of this clonotype. In DNA, the CDR3 is TGTGCCAGCAGTTTATCTAGGACAGGGTCGACTGAAGCTTTCTTT. Translated, it gives CASSLSRTGSTEAFF. The chain couples TRBV27 to TRBJ1-1; 8 nucleotides match TRBD1. V gave up 0 bases and J gave up 5 bases; unmatched junction bases: 5. CDR1 and CDR2 (germline): MNHEY, SMNVEV (reference sequence). The CDR3 has 15 amino acids.

The DNA of the CDR3 is TGTGCCAGCAGTGATTGGTCCTACAATGAGCAGTTCTTC. Protein product: CASSDWSYNEQFF. The chain joins TRBV25-1 to TRBJ2-1; D is unclear. This CDR3 has 13 amino acids. CDR1 is MGHDK and CDR2 is SYGVNS in the germline V gene. Trimming shortened V by 3 bases and J by 1 base, and 4 bases separated the two germline ends.

The V gene is TRBV7-8, the J gene TRBJ1-1, with a possible D match to TRBD1 (5 bases). In germline, CDR1 is SGHVS, CDR2 FQNEAQ. V lost 3 bases to trimming and J lost 4 bases, with 24 bases between them. The CDR3 runs to 18 residues. This CDR3 is CASSFRSRRTTGLTEAFF. In DNA form, the CDR3 reads TGTGCCAGCAGCTTTAGGTCAAGGCGGACTACGGGACTCACTGAAGCTTTCTTT.

The gene calls are TRBV11-3 and TRBJ2-7, with D tentatively TRBD1 (7 bases). Looked up from germline, CDR1 is SGHNT and CDR2 is YENEEA. Trimming shortened V by 6 bases and J by 2 bases, and 14 bases separated the two germline ends. The CDR3 runs 14 residues. The CDR3 loop reads CASSQGGNPYEQYF. The CDR3 DNA reads as TGTGCCAGCAGTCAGGGGGGTAACCCCTACGAGCAGTACTTC.

This clonotype has more than one count but fewer than ten. The CDR3 here is CASSHGKPSGNTIYF. CDR3 nucleotide sequence: TGTGCCAGCAGCCATGGCAAACCCTCTGGAAACACCATATATTTT. V is TRBV7-6 and J is TRBJ1-3, with D unclear. Per germline, CDR1 SGHVS and CDR2 FNYEAQ. Trimming removed 5 bases from V and 0 bases from J, with 11 bases in between. The CDR3 loop spans 15 amino acids.

CDR3 sequence reads: CASSFRDLNTEAFF. CDR3 nucleotide sequence: TGTGCCAGCAGTTTTAGGGACCTGAACACTGAAGCTTTCTTT. This chain uses TRBV28 with TRBJ1-1; TRBD1 is a possible D gene (5 bases). Germline values: CDR1 MDHEN, CDR2 SYDVKM. This CDR3 is built from 14 residues. With 3 bases removed from V and 0 bases from J, the gap between germline ends came to 8 bases.

This chain links TRBV6-5 with TRBJ2-2; 9 bases agree with TRBD1. The V gene end was trimmed by 5 bases and the J gene end by 7 bases; junction bases not matched to a gene: 8. Germline V lookup: CDR1 MNHEY, CDR2 SVGAGI. The CDR3 loop spans 15 amino acids. This CDR3 reads CASSPGQGFIGELFF. The CDR3 region has the DNA TGTGCCAGCAGTCCGGGACAGGGTTTTATCGGGGAGCTGTTTTTT.

This clonotype was seen many times. This chain connects TRBV27 to TRBJ1-1; D remains ambiguous. This CDR3 is built from 13 residues. V dropped 5 bases and J dropped 0 bases, with 7 bases sitting between them. The V gene's germline CDR1 is MNHEY and CDR2 SMNVEV (reference sequence). The chain's CDR3 is CASSRAVNTEAFF. Here the CDR3 DNA reads TGTGCCAGCAGTAGGGCCGTGAACACTGAAGCTTTCTTT.

The sample holds a few counts of this clonotype. V usage is TRBV27 and J usage is TRBJ1-4; D uncertain. CDR1 is MNHEY and CDR2 is SMNVEV in the germline V gene (reference sequence). V gave up 6 bases and J gave up 10 bases, with 9 bases separating them. The CDR3 is 11 amino acids. In nucleotides, the CDR3 is TGTGCCAGCAGAGTTTCCGGAAAACTGTTTTTT. Translation: CASRVSGKLFF.